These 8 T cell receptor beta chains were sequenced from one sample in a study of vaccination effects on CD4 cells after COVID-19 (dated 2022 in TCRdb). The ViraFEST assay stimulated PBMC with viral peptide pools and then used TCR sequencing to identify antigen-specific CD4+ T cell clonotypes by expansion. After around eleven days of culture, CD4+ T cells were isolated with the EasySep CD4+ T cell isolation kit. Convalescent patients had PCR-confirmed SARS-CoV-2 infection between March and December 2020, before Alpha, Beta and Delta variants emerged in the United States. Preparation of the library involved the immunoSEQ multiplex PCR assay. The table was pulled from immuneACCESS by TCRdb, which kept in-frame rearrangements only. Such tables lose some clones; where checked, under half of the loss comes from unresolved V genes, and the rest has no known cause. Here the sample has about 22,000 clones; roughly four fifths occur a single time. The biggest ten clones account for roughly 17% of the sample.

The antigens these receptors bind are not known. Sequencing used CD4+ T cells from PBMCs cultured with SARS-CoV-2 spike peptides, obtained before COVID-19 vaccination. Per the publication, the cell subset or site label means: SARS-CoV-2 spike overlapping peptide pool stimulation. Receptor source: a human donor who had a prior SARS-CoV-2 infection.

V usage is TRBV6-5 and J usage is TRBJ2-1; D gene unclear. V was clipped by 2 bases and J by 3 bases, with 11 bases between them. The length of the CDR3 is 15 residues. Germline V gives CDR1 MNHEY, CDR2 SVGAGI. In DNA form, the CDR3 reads TGTGCCAGCAGTTACCTCCGTAAGGGCTACAATGAGCAGTTCTTC. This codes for CASSYLRKGYNEQFF.

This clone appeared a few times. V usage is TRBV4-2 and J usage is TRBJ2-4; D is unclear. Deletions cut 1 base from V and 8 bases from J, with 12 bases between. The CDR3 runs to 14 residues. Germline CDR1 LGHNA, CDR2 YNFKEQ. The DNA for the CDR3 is TGTGCCAGCAGCCAAGGGGCGAACACTTACATTCAGTACTTC. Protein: CASSQGANTYIQYF.

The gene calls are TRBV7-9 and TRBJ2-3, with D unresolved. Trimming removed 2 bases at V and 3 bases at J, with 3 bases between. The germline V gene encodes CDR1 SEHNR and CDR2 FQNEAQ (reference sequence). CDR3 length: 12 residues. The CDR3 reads CASSLSTDTQYF. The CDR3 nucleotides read TGTGCCAGCAGCTTATCTACAGATACGCAGTATTTT.

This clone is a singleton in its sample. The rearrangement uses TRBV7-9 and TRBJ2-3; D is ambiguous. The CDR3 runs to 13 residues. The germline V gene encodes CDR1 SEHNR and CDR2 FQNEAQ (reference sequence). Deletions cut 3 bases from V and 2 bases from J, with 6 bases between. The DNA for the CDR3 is TGTGCCAGCAGCTTGGTCCCCACAGATACGCAGTATTTT. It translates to CASSLVPTDTQYF.

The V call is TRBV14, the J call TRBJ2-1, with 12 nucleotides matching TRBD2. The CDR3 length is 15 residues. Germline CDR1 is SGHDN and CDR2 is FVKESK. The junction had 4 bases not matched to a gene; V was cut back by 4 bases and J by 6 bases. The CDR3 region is CASSPLAGGPNEQFF. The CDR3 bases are TGTGCCAGCAGCCCCCTAGCGGGGGGGCCCAATGAGCAGTTCTTC. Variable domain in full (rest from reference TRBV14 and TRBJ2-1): EAGVTQFPSHSVIEKGQTVTLRCDPISGHDNLYWYRRVMGKEIKFLLHFVKESKQDESGMPNNRFLAERTGGTYSTLKVQPAELEDSGVYFCASSPLAGGPNEQFFGPGTRLTVL.

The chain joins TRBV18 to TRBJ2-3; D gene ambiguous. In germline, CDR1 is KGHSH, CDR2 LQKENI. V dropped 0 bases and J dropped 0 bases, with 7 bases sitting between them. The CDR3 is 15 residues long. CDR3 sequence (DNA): TGTGCCAGCTCACCACCGGCAGCTAGCACAGATACGCAGTATTTT. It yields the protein CASSPPAASTDTQYF.

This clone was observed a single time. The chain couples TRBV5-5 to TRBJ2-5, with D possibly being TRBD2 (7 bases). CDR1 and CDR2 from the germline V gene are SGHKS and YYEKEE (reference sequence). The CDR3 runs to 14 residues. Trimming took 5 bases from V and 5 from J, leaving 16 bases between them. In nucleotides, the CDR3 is TGTGCCAGCAGTGGAACGGGGGGCCAGGAGACCCAGTACTTC. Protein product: CASSGTGGQETQYF.

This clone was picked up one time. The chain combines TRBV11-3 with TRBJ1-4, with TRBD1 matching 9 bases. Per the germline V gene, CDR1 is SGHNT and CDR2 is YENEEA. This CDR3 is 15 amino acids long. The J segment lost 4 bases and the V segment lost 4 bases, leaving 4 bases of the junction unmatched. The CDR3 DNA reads TGTGCCAGCAGCTCGGGACAGGGAAATAATGAAAAACTGTTTTTT. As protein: CASSSGQGNNEKLFF.